This T cell receptor (beta chain) was found in a study of blood T cell repertoires in COVID-19 (dated by TCRdb to 2020 to 2022). For context, the study as a whole: Samples covering the acute and convalescent phases of COVID-19 were provided by collaborators in the United States, Italy and Spain. The repertoires were made available in a free public database intended to serve as a resource for research on the immune response to SARS-CoV-2. Where available, HLA class I and class II types were taken from metadata supplied by the sample provider and were not determined by assay-based typing. Samples were obtained from the ongoing ImmuneRACE study (first 160 participants) and from about 1,300 subjects provided by 6 global collaborators. A de-identified subject ID, COVID-19 status, age in years and sex were almost always included in the sample metadata. The dataset comprised deeply sampled blood TCRbeta repertoires from subjects exposed to, actively infected with, or recovered from COVID-19. The material from the prospective study consisted of cDNA or gDNA derived from T cells, B-cell-depleted T cells, or PBMCs. Overall results and qualifications from the work: The quantity of clinical and demographic metadata differed by source and by participant and was supplied without curation.

Each collaborating institution followed its own protocols to collect whole blood in K2EDTA tubes. For TCRbeta analysis, collaborator samples were shipped as frozen whole blood, as isolated PBMCs, or as DNA extracted from either sample type. TCRbeta CDR3 regions were amplified from genomic DNA using the immunoSEQ Assay, a bias-controlled multiplex PCR. As for how the authors treated the data: The number of nucleated cells in each sample was estimated by amplification of reference gene primers within the assay. To quantify the absolute abundance of each unique TCRbeta CDR3 rearrangement, sequence reads were collapsed and filtered. For each sample, productive Simpson clonality was calculated as the square root of Simpson's diversity index across productive rearrangements. TCRdb provides this immuneACCESS table in a form limited to in-frame rearrangements. Some clones are lacking; in checked studies, under half of them reflect an unresolved V gene, and why the rest are absent is not known. The V and J calls and clone size come from that table; D and trimming were worked out from the DNA. The sample records fewer than 65,000 clones, under 95% of which are singletons. The ten largest clonotypes hold 2.5% to 3.5% of the sample.

The count of this clone is one. Its binding antigen is unknown. Per-base qualities were not stored, and no clone one base away is much larger. From the cysteine up to the phenylalanine, the CDR3 has a length of 19 residues. Of all the DNA, just the CDR3 is kept, 57 bases in frame from base 1. V gives up 5 bases and J gives up 2 bases, and the segment between their germline ends measures 26 bases. Reading the germline V gene gives CDR1 KGHDR and CDR2 SFDVKD. The receptor's source is a man aged 45-60 years with acute or convalescent COVID-19. This chain joins TRBV24-1 to TRBJ2-5; D gene: possibly TRBD2, on 8 matching bases. Sequenced material: peripheral blood. CDR3 protein: CATSGPKGTAGVRQETQYF. The DNA sequence is TGTGCCACCAGTGGTCCGAAGGGGACAGCGGGGGTTCGGCAAGAGACCCAGTACTTC.